The clone carrying this T cell receptor beta chain was counted many times. This entry comes from a study of T cells in Graves' hyperthyroidism and ophthalmopathy. Researchers took RNA transcripts and amplified the TCR beta CDR3 regions from them. Researchers ran a first-round RT-PCR on the TCR CDR3 using the HTBI primer set. In TCRdb, the multiplex PCR reads were re-called with MiXCR into one record per CDR3 protein. The sample shows around 450,000 distinct CDR3 sequences, approximately 15% of them seen only once. CDR3 size: 16 residues. V trimming: 5 bases; J trimming: 2 bases; junction bases outside the gene matches: 11. The germline gives CDR1 SGHVS, CDR2 FQNEAQ.

Sequencing input: blood. The chain has TRBV7-8 and TRBJ2-5; 7 nucleotides agree with TRBD2. The sequence derives from a woman under 30 with Graves' hyperthyroidism. The CDR3 DNA reads as TGTGCCAGCAGCCCGCTCTCCCCTAGCGGACAAGAGACCCAGTACTTC. Translating it yields CASSPLSPSGQETQYF.